One TCR beta chain is described in this entry. Antigen unknown. Per the germline V gene, CDR1 is MNHEY and CDR2 is SMNVEV (reference sequence). The CDR3 has 16 residues. V shed 6 bases and J shed 0 bases, with 18 bases lying between them. The naive CD8 subset, CD45RO-negative cells positively selected for CCR7, excluded terminally differentiated effector memory CD45RA+ cells. The data derive from a study of shared clonotypes between healthy human individuals. Study details: Donor ages ranged 18 to 49 years: a couple of women, a few men.

Notes on the study in general: Expectations were that clonotype sharing among donors would be affected by sequencing depth.

The run depth of the assay was deep. Produced via immunoSEQ multiplex PCR; TCRdb's table is partial and in-frame only. The sample lists about 1,800,000 clones, about 95% occurring once. The chain links TRBV27 to TRBJ2-7; a weak D match, TRBD2 (6 bases). The specimen was naive CD8+ T cells sorted from blood. This sequence originates from a man between 18 and 35 years old in good health. The CDR3 loop is CASSPTGGSLSYEQYF. Written as DNA, the CDR3 is TGTGCCAGCAGCCCCACCGGGGGTTCCCTCTCCTACGAGCAGTACTTC.